This T cell receptor beta chain was sequenced during a study of shared T cell receptors in the human thymus. Trimming left V 3 bases short and J 7 bases short, with 13 bases between. Germline V gene data show CDR1 as GTSNPN and CDR2 as SVGIG (reference sequence). The CDR3 sequence is 12 residues long. Generated by immunoSEQ multiplex PCR, the TCRdb table keeps only in-frame clones and is missing some. The sample has hundreds of thousands of clones, 95% seen once; the top ten hold roughly 0.021%. V is TRBV30 and J is TRBJ2-7; D remains ambiguous. Material: thymocytes. This TCR came from a human donor. DNA for the CDR3: TGTGCCTGGAGCTCAAGAGTTAGGGAGCAGTACTTC. Translated: CAWSSRVREQYF. The full variable domain, its missing parts supplied by reference TRBV30 and TRBJ2-7, is SQTIHQWPATLVQPVGSPLSLECTVEGTSNPNLYWYRQAAGRGLQLLFYSVGIGQISSEVPQNLSASRPQDRQFILSSKKLLLSDSGFYLCAWSSRVREQYFGPGTRLTVT.